This TCR beta chain was identified during a study of beta chain features in type 1 diabetes. In the study overall: Age, gender and cell yields were alike across patients and healthy donors.

The whole isolated RNA underwent reverse transcription, so sequencing captured expressed TCRB transcripts. The study sequenced naive, central memory and regulatory T cell samples to an average of around 3.4 million reads. Produced via immunoSEQ multiplex PCR; TCRdb's table is partial and in-frame only. The sample consists of 400,000 to 600,000 clones, approximately 28% of them appearing once. Points from the study as a whole: Researchers caution that PCR might favor shorter templates, equally among patients and controls. Across all four CD4+ subsets, people with type 1 diabetes showed modestly shorter TCRB CDR3s.

Only a few counts were recorded for this clone. Its antigen is not known. Germline V CDR1 and CDR2: SNHLY, FYNNEI. V gave up 6 bases and J gave up 9 bases; unmatched junction bases: 4. This CDR3 has 12 amino acids. Sequences were obtained from naive CD4+ T cells from blood. This chain links TRBV2 with TRBJ2-1; TRBD2 aligns across 8 bases. The TCR sequence derives from a man aged 18 to 30 in good health. In DNA form, the CDR3 reads TGTGCCAGCAGGACTAGCGTGGGTGAGCAGTTCTTC. This codes for CASRTSVGEQFF. Using reference TRBV2 and TRBJ2-1 for the parts outside the CDR3, the full variable domain is EPEVTQTPSHQVTQMGQEVILRCVPISNHLYFYWYRQILGQKVEFLVSFYNNEISEKSEIFDDQFSVERPDGSNFTLKIRSTKLEDSAMYFCASRTSVGEQFFGPGTRLTVL.